The 16 T cell receptor beta chains given below trace back to one sample, sequenced in a study of shared clonotypes between healthy human individuals (dated by TCRdb to 2019 to 2021). Library construction relied on the immunoSEQ multiplex PCR assay. Here the immuneACCESS table is served through TCRdb, limited to in-frame sequences with V and J called. Missing clones are a known gap in these copies; in checked studies unresolved V genes cover under half, and the rest lacks a known reason. In all, the sample holds about 2 million clones, and roughly 94% of those were seen once. The ten most abundant clones make up 0.1% to 0.15% of the sample. Sequenced material: naive CD4+ T cells sorted from blood. The label giving this sample's cell subset or site can be read as: CD45RA+ positively selected. The origin of the receptors is a man between 18 and 35 years old in good health.

Only one count was recorded for this clone. V and J are TRBV25-1 and TRBJ2-3; D possibly corresponds to TRBD2 (6 bases). Per the germline V gene, CDR1 is MGHDK and CDR2 is SYGVNS. There are 15 residues in the CDR3. The V and J ends lost 6 bases and 0 bases respectively, with 13 bases between them. The CDR3 sequence is CASRRYGGSTDTQYF. CDR3 DNA: TGTGCCAGCAGGCGGTATGGGGGGAGCACAGATACGCAGTATTTT.

The V call is TRBV7-9, the J call TRBJ2-5; TRBD2 is a possible D gene (6 bases). CDR3 length: 15 amino acids. The germline V gene has CDR1 SEHNR and CDR2 FQNEAQ (reference sequence). V shed 4 bases and J shed 1 base, with 13 bases lying between them. The CDR3 here is CASSYSGSTQETQYF. As DNA, the CDR3 is TGTGCCAGCAGCTATAGCGGCTCTACCCAAGAGACCCAGTACTTC.

The chain employs TRBV6-6 and TRBJ2-2; TRBD2 aligns across 7 bases. Unmatched junction bases numbered 3, after V lost 5 bases and J lost 0 bases. Per germline, CDR1 MNHNY and CDR2 SVGAGI (reference sequence). This CDR3 has 15 amino acids. CDR3 bases: TGTGCCAGCAGTACTAGCGAGGCGAACACCGGGGAGCTGTTTTTT. Translated: CASSTSEANTGELFF.

This chain joins TRBV6-1 and TRBJ2-2, with TRBD1 identical over 11 bases. This CDR3 is 14 amino acids long. The germline CDR1 and CDR2 sequences are MNHNS and SASEGT. V lost 8 bases to trimming and J lost 7 bases; unmatched junction nucleotides: 6. The CDR3 DNA reads TGTGCCAGCGACAGGGACAGGGGGGTCGGGGAGCTGTTTTTT. Its protein is CASDRDRGVGELFF.

This chain uses TRBV9 with TRBJ2-7; D unclear. Trimming left V 0 bases short and J 2 bases short, with 9 bases between. The length of the CDR3 is 14 residues. Germline-derived CDR1 and CDR2 are SGDLS and YYNGEE. CDR3 DNA: TGTGCCAGCAGCGTAGCGGACGCCCCCTACGAGCAGTACTTC. Translating it yields CASSVADAPYEQYF.

This chain uses TRBV5-4 with TRBJ2-2; tentatively, D is TRBD1 (5 bases). The CDR3 consists of 15 residues. Deletions cut 0 bases from V and 4 bases from J, with 10 bases between. Germline V CDR1 and CDR2: SGHNT, YYREEE (reference sequence). The CDR3 nucleotides read TGTGCCAGCAGCTTGGACAGACAGTTCACCGGGGAGCTGTTTTTT. Translation: CASSLDRQFTGELFF.

The chain uses TRBV4-2 and TRBJ2-7, with 7 bases matching TRBD2. The CDR3 loop spans 18 amino acids. Per germline, CDR1 LGHNA and CDR2 YNFKEQ. J gave up 2 bases and V 0 bases, and 13 bases lay outside the gene matches. The CDR3 DNA is TGTGCCAGCAGCCAAGATCTGGGGCTAGCGGACGTCACCTACGAGCAGTACTTC. It is translated as CASSQDLGLADVTYEQYF.

This clone was seen a single time. The chain carries TRBV11-2 and TRBJ2-1; TRBD1 matches 7 bases. The CDR3 sequence is 16 residues long. CDR1 is SGHAT and CDR2 is FQNNGV in the germline V gene. Unmatched junction bases numbered 7, after V lost 2 bases and J lost 3 bases. In DNA, the CDR3 is TGTGCCAGCAGCTTACGGTCGGGACAGTACTACAATGAGCAGTTCTTC. As protein: CASSLRSGQYYNEQFF.

The rearrangement joins TRBV5-4 to TRBJ2-1; TRBD1 matches 10 bases. The junction had 7 bases not matched to a gene; V was cut back by 4 bases and J by 6 bases. CDR1 and CDR2 (germline): SGHNT, YYREEE (reference sequence). The CDR3 consists of 15 residues. CDR3 DNA sequence: TGTGCCAGCAGCCACGCCGGGACAGGGGTCAATGAGCAGTTCTTC. Its protein product is CASSHAGTGVNEQFF. The full variable domain, rest sourced from reference TRBV5-4 and TRBJ2-1, is ETGVTQSPTHLIKTRGQQVTLRCSSQSGHNTVSWYQQALGQGPQFIFQYYREEENGRGNFPPRFSGLQFPNYSSELNVNALELDDSALYLCASSHAGTGVNEQFFGPGTRLTVL.

This chain joins TRBV7-9 and TRBJ1-4; 7 bases agree with TRBD1. The V segment lost 2 bases and the J segment 10 bases; nucleotides outside the gene matches: 10. CDR3 size: 15 residues. Germline CDR1 SEHNR, CDR2 FQNEAQ (reference sequence). CDR3 nucleotides: TGTGCCAGCAGCTTACCTAGGGGGCCCGGGGGAAAACTGTTTTTT. Its protein product is CASSLPRGPGGKLFF.

The chain joins TRBV5-1 to TRBJ2-7; 10 bases match TRBD1. Losses at the gene ends were 3 bases for V and 3 bases for J; bases not matched to a gene: 6. This CDR3 contains 15 residues. The germline V gene encodes CDR1 SGHRS and CDR2 YFSETQ. The CDR3 DNA reads as TGCGCCAGCAGCTCCGGACAGGGGGTTCGCTACGAGCAGTACTTC. Translation: CASSSGQGVRYEQYF.

The V and J genes are TRBV9 and TRBJ2-7, with TRBD1 matching over 8 bases. The length of the CDR3 is 17 residues. CDR1 SGDLS and CDR2 YYNGEE come from the germline V gene. V shed 1 base and J 7 bases; nucleotides not matched to a gene: 16. The CDR3 sequence is CASSVWPKGQDLSEQYF. The CDR3 DNA follows: TGTGCCAGCAGCGTATGGCCTAAGGGACAGGACCTCTCAGAGCAGTACTTC.

The chain uses TRBV15 and TRBJ1-1; D is unresolved. CDR1 and CDR2 (germline): LNHNV, YYDKDF (reference sequence). The ends were cut back, 6 bases at V and 3 bases at J, with 8 bases in the middle. The CDR3 runs 12 residues. Here the CDR3 DNA reads TGTGCCACCAGTCGAGAGGACACTGAAGCTTTCTTT. Protein sequence: CATSREDTEAFF.

The chain uses TRBV5-8 and TRBJ1-6; the D is unclear. V dropped 4 bases and J dropped 14 bases, with 7 bases sitting between them. This CDR3 is built from 10 residues. The germline gives CDR1 SGHTS, CDR2 YDEGEE. CDR3 DNA: TGTGCCAGCAGCCTAGCGGCCCTCCACTTT. Amino acids: CASSLAALHF.

This clone was seen a few times. A much larger clone differs from this one at a single base, so this may be a read error. This chain links TRBV10-3 with TRBJ2-5; D remains unclear. The end of the DNA aligns better with TRBJ2-7, so the J call may be wrong. The CDR3 has 11 amino acids. Germline V gives CDR1 ENHRY, CDR2 SYGVKD. The CDR3 reads CAISEAYEQYF. CDR3 DNA: TGTGCCATCAGTGAGGCCTACGAGCAGTACTTC.

As for this clone: Germline is not matched at one junction end, which may reflect a read error. The CDR3 reads CSATPSGGRVF. CDR3 bases: TGCAGTGCCACCCCTAGCGGGGGCAGGGTCTTC. The chain has TRBV20-1 and TRBJ2-1, with 10 bases identical to TRBD2. Germline V gives CDR1 DFQATT, CDR2 SNEGSKA (reference sequence). The CDR3 loop spans 11 amino acids.